The 9 T cell receptor beta chains presented below share a single source sample, sequenced in a study of T-cell reconstitution after alpha-beta-depleted transplantation in children (dated by TCRdb to about 2016). The receptor library was made with PCR. The data were produced on an Illumina HiSeq 2500. TCR library preparation used molecular barcoding, with unique molecular identifiers applied to normalize quantification of the TCRbeta repertoire. TCRdb reanalyzed the raw reads on its own, using fastp at Q25 for trimming and MiXCR for clone calling, and kept in-frame beta chains. One record per CDR3 amino acid sequence lists the most common genes and DNA. The sample includes more than 200,000 distinct CDR3 sequences, with roughly a quarter observed a single time. The ten largest clones capture about 5% of the sample. The treatment or condition label on this specimen signifies: allogeneic hematopoietic cell transplantation with graft depleted of TCRalphabeta T cells and CD19 B cells.

The sequenced sample was PBMCs, mostly from graft donor cells, obtained 360 days after TCRalphabeta/CD19-depleted stem cell transplant. Source of these receptors: a female patient aged 2-9 years who had a stem cell transplant for congenital amegakaryocytic thrombocytopenia, so the T cells may come from the graft donor.

This sequence joins TRBV3-1 and TRBJ2-7; D is possibly TRBD1 (6 bases). Germline lookup yields CDR1 LGHDT and CDR2 YNNKEL (reference sequence). There are 13 residues in the CDR3. V lost 1 base and J lost 2, with 6 bases in between. CDR3 nucleotides: TGTGCCAGCAGCCAAGGGACAGCCTACGAGCAGTACTTC. Translation gives CASSQGTAYEQYF.

V gene TRBV20-1 combines with J gene TRBJ2-3, with D tentatively TRBD1 or TRBD2 (6 bases each). Deletions cut 2 bases from V and 0 bases from J, with 24 bases between. This CDR3 has 19 residues. CDR1 DFQATT and CDR2 SNEGSKA come from the germline V gene (reference sequence). CDR3 sequence (DNA): TGCAGTGCTAGACCTCTAGCGAACAAACGGGGGCCAAGCACAGATACGCAGTATTTT. Its translation is CSARPLANKRGPSTDTQYF.

This clonotype was observed at least ten times. The rearrangement joins TRBV29-1 to TRBJ2-7; D gene ambiguous. V lost 5 bases and J lost 0, with 8 bases in between. Looked up from germline, CDR1 is SQVTM and CDR2 is ANQGSEA. This CDR3 is built from 12 residues. The CDR3: CSVRVSSYEQYF. The CDR3 nucleotides are TGCAGCGTTCGCGTCTCCTCCTACGAGCAGTACTTC.

This clonotype was counted only a few times. The V call is TRBV20-1, the J call TRBJ2-1; no definite D call. The germline V gene encodes CDR1 DFQATT and CDR2 SNEGSKA (reference sequence). The CDR3 is 17 amino acids. Trimming stripped 5 bases from V and 1 base from J, with 21 bases between. The CDR3 nucleotides read TGCAGTGCTGTGGGCCAAAAAACGAATACTTCCTACAATGAGCAGTTCTTC. Translated: CSAVGQKTNTSYNEQFF.

This clonotype was seen a few times. The rearrangement links TRBV20-1 to TRBJ2-1; D is possibly TRBD2 (6 bases). CDR3 length: 13 amino acids. In germline, CDR1 is DFQATT, CDR2 SNEGSKA (reference sequence). The CDR3 nucleotides are TGCAGCATTCCCAGGCGGGGCCCCAATGAGCAGTTCTTC. Encoded protein: CSIPRRGPNEQFF.

This clonotype was counted a single time. The chain uses TRBV7-6 and TRBJ2-7; D is possibly TRBD1 or TRBD2 (5 bases each). Trimming pared 2 bases from V and 5 bases from J, leaving 16 bases between. The CDR3 is made up of 15 amino acids. Germline CDR1 reads SGHVS; CDR2 reads FNYEAQ. The CDR3 protein is CASSLYGGVSDEQYF. The CDR3 DNA reads TGTGCCAGCAGCTTATATGGGGGAGTTTCGGACGAGCAGTACTTC.

This clonotype has a count of ten or more. This chain connects TRBV13 to TRBJ1-1; 11 positions match TRBD1. The CDR3 runs to 15 residues. V dropped 5 bases and J dropped 2; count of bases not matched to a gene: 4. Germline CDR1 is PRHDT and CDR2 is FYEKMQ (reference sequence). This chain's CDR3 is CASSPGTGGNTEAFF. DNA of the CDR3: TGTGCCAGCAGCCCGGGGACAGGGGGAAACACTGAAGCTTTCTTT.

There are a few counts of this clonotype. V and J are TRBV3-1 and TRBJ2-7; the D gene is possibly TRBD1 (7 bases). V dropped 3 bases and J dropped 2 bases, with 11 bases sitting between them. The CDR3 spans 14 residues. Germline-derived CDR1 and CDR2 are LGHDT and YNNKEL (reference sequence). This chain's CDR3 is CASSQAGQTYEQYF. CDR3 in DNA: TGTGCCAGCAGCCAGGCGGGACAGACCTACGAGCAGTACTTC.

Points on this clonotype: As the CDR3 is not closed by the conserved phenylalanine or tryptophan, this likely results from a read error. This chain uses TRBV5-1 with TRBJ1-2, with no clear D. This CDR3 comprises 16 residues. CDR1 and CDR2 from the germline V gene are SGHRS and YFSETQ. Trimming took 1 base from V and 2 from J, leaving 15 bases between them. The CDR3 DNA follows: TGCGCCAGCAGCTTGCCCCGTGGACCCAGAAACTATGGCTACACCTAC. It encodes CASSLPRGPRNYGYTY.